Listed below are T cell receptor beta chains from one sample, sequenced in a study of CD8+ T cells in alopecia areata. The table came from immunoSEQ multiplex PCR; TCRdb's copy has only in-frame clones and leaves some out. The sample holds a few hundred thousand clones, under 40% seen once. The sequenced sample was CD4+ T cells sorted from blood, obtained between weeks 30 and 35, from a patient treated with tofacitinib. Receptors were obtained from a human donor with alopecia areata. Each CDR3 is given with its conserved first and last residue. Fields, in order: clone size, D gene, V gene, J gene, CDR3 DNA, CDR3 protein. D genes are given only for firm matches. Clone size is not always given. Where it is, it says once, few, many or a class for expanded clones.

>NA|TRBD1|TRBV12-5|TRBJ2-2
TGTGCTAGTGCCTTAAGAACCCGGGACAGGGTTACCACCGGGGAGCTGTTTTTT
CASALRTRDRVTTGELFF
>NA|NA|TRBV30|TRBJ2-3
TGTGCCTGGGTTGGGCTAGGTGGCGCAGATACGCAGTATTTT
CAWVGLGGADTQYF
>once|NA|TRBV28|TRBJ1-1
TGTGCCAGCAGAGCGACCGAGAACACTGAAGCTTTCTTT
CASRATENTEAFF
>NA|NA|TRBV15|TRBJ2-1
TGTGCCACCAGCGGTAGAGGGGACCCGACAACCAATGAGCAGTTCTTC
CATSGRGDPTTNEQFF
>NA|NA|TRBV18|TRBJ2-1
TGTGCCAGCTCACCCGAACTCGATGAGCAGTTCTTC
CASSPELDEQFF
>few|NA|TRBV6-5|TRBJ2-3
TGTGCCACCCGGGTTAGCACAGATACGCAGTATTTT
CATRVSTDTQYF
>NA|NA|TRBV5-1|TRBJ2-7
TGCGCCTTACGTCGGCAGGGAGCCTACGAGCAGTACTTC
CALRRQGAYEQYF
>NA|NA|TRBV6-5|TRBJ1-2
TGTGCCAGCAGTTACGGCCGCGCTAACTATGGCTACACCTTC
CASSYGRANYGYTF
>NA|TRBD1|TRBV13|TRBJ1-5
TGTGCCAGCAGCTCCCGGGACAGGGGTAATCAGCCCCAGCATTTT
CASSSRDRGNQPQHF
>NA|NA|TRBV15|TRBJ2-3
TGTGCCACCAGCAGAGATTTCGGTAAAGATACGCAGTATTTT
CATSRDFGKDTQYF
>few|TRBD2|TRBV2|TRBJ2-2
TGTGCCACCAAAGCGGGGGGCACCGGGGAGCTGTTTTTT
CATKAGGTGELFF
>NA|NA|TRBV20-1|TRBJ1-1
TGCAGTGCCGGAAGGGAGATTGGAGCTTTCTTT
CSAGREIGAFF
>few|NA|TRBV4-2|TRBJ2-7
TGTGCCAGCAGCCCCCGGGACAACTCCTACGAGCAGTACTTC
CASSPRDNSYEQYF